One and the same sample provided the 25 T cell receptor beta chains below, sequenced in a study of blood T cell repertoires in COVID-19. Sequencing used immunoSEQ multiplex PCR; TCRdb keeps in-frame clones, though not all of them. This sample carries about 160,000 clones, around four fifths of them seen once, and the ten largest clones take 11%. Sequencing input: peripheral blood. These receptor sequences come from a human donor in a cohort sampled during active COVID-19.

V gene TRBV7-6 combines with J gene TRBJ2-3; D unresolved. Germline V gives CDR1 SGHVS, CDR2 FNYEAQ. CDR3 size: 15 residues. The V end lost 5 bases, the J end lost 10 bases, and 22 bases lay between the germline ends. The CDR3 spells CASSLSASDDGSQYF. Here the CDR3 DNA reads TGTGCCAGCAGCCTATCAGCCAGCGATGATGGGTCGCAGTATTTT.

V and J are TRBV7-9 and TRBJ1-4; TRBD1 matches at 9 bases. Unmatched junction bases numbered 9, after V lost 5 bases and J lost 8 bases. CDR1 and CDR2 from the germline V gene are SEHNR and FQNEAQ (reference sequence). The CDR3 sequence is 15 residues long. CDR3 amino acids: CASSTTGQGWEKLFF. The CDR3 nucleotides read TGTGCCAGCAGCACCACGGGACAGGGCTGGGAAAAACTGTTTTTT.

The chain has TRBV19 and TRBJ2-5, with TRBD1 matching 10 bases. The CDR3 extends over 14 amino acids. After removal of 6 bases from V and 4 bases from J, the junction contained 5 bases not matched to a gene. Germline lookup yields CDR1 LNHDA and CDR2 SQIVND (reference sequence). CDR3 sequence: CASRPTGGGETQYF. In nucleotides, the CDR3 is TGTGCCAGTAGGCCGACAGGGGGCGGAGAGACCCAGTACTTC.

The CDR3 protein is CASSFTTDPNYGYTF. The CDR3 DNA is TGTGCCAGCAGCTTTACGACAGACCCTAACTATGGCTACACCTTC. V usage is TRBV11-2 and J usage is TRBJ1-2, with D tentatively TRBD1 (5 bases). There are 15 residues in the CDR3. Germline V lookup: CDR1 SGHAT, CDR2 FQNNGV. The germline V and J ends were trimmed by 3 bases and 0 bases, with 11 bases remaining between them.

This chain connects TRBV7-9 to TRBJ1-1; D is possibly TRBD1 (5 bases). The V gene lost 4 bases and the J gene lost 4 bases, with 16 bases spanning the gap. Germline V gene lookup returns CDR1 SEHNR and CDR2 FQNEAQ (reference sequence). The CDR3 totals 15 residues. The DNA of the CDR3 is TGTGCCAGCAGCTCCCTGGGTGGGGCGGCCACTGAAGCTTTCTTT. Residues: CASSSLGGAATEAFF.

The chain uses TRBV27 and TRBJ2-1, with TRBD2 matching over 11 bases. The CDR3 is made up of 21 amino acids. Germline assignment: CDR1 MNHEY and CDR2 SMNVEV (reference sequence). Trimming took 10 bases from V and 3 from J; bases not matched to a gene: 26. CDR3 amino acids: CAIPGGQGPGLADPDYNEQFF. CDR3 DNA: TGTGCCATACCAGGGGGACAGGGTCCGGGACTAGCGGACCCGGACTACAATGAGCAGTTCTTC.

The gene calls are TRBV5-8 and TRBJ1-2; D might be TRBD1 (5 bases). The germline CDR1 and CDR2 sequences are SGHTS and YDEGEE. This CDR3 has 12 amino acids. Trimming shortened V by 3 bases and J by 6 bases, and 9 bases separated the two germline ends. CDR3 amino acids: CASSWGRDGYTF. The CDR3 DNA follows: TGTGCCAGCAGCTGGGGCCGGGATGGCTACACCTTC. The full variable domain, its missing parts supplied by reference TRBV5-8 and TRBJ1-2, is EAGVTQSPTHLIKTRGQQATLRCSPISGHTSVYWYQQALGLGLQFLLWYDEGEERNRGNFPPRFSGRQFPNYSSELNVNALELEDSALYLCASSWGRDGYTFGSGTRLTVV.

Only a few counts were recorded for this clone. The J gene is TRBJ1-3, the V gene TRBV7-9, with 8 bases that match TRBD1. Germline V gene sequence: CDR1 SEHNR, CDR2 FQNEAQ (reference sequence). V lost 4 bases to trimming and J lost 2 bases; unmatched junction nucleotides: 1. This CDR3 contains 14 residues. The CDR3 DNA is TGTGCCAGCAGCTCGACAGGGGCTGGAAACACCATATATTTT. This sequence encodes CASSSTGAGNTIYF. The full variable domain, its missing parts supplied by reference TRBV7-9 and TRBJ1-3, is DTGVSQNPRHKITKRGQNVTFRCDPISEHNRLYWYRQTLGQGPEFLTYFQNEAQLEKSRLLSDRFSAERPKGSFSTLEIQRTEQGDSAMYLCASSSTGAGNTIYFGEGSWLTVV.

This chain uses TRBV2 with TRBJ1-6; 7 nucleotides align to TRBD1. The CDR3 runs to 14 residues. J gave up 8 bases and V 6 bases, and 7 bases lay outside the gene matches. In germline, CDR1 is SNHLY, CDR2 FYNNEI. The CDR3 DNA is TGTGCCAGCAGGACAGGGCTATCGGATTCACCCCTCCACTTT. This translates into CASRTGLSDSPLHF.

This chain links TRBV4-3 with TRBJ1-2; D might be TRBD1 (5 bases). CDR1 is LGHNA and CDR2 is YSLEER in the germline V gene. V lost 0 bases to trimming and J lost 4 bases, with 6 bases between them. CDR3 length: 13 residues. CDR3: CASSQDRVYGYTF. CDR3 DNA sequence: TGCGCCAGCAGCCAAGACAGGGTCTATGGCTACACCTTC.

V is TRBV7-9 and J is TRBJ2-7; 7 bases line up with TRBD2. This CDR3 spans 15 amino acids. Germline CDR1 is SEHNR and CDR2 is FQNEAQ (reference sequence). The V gene end was trimmed by 5 bases and the J gene end by 5 bases; junction bases not matched to a gene: 12. Written as DNA, the CDR3 is TGTGCCAGCAGCCGAATTATTGCAGGGAGGGACGAGCAGTACTTC. Residues: CASSRIIAGRDEQYF.

This chain's CDR3 is CASSEGAAGLALYEQYF. CDR3 nucleotide sequence: TGTGCCAGCAGTGAAGGGGCGGCGGGACTAGCGCTCTACGAGCAGTACTTC. The chain has TRBV2 and TRBJ2-7, with TRBD2 matching 10 bases. The CDR3 has 17 amino acids. The V gene's germline CDR1 is SNHLY and CDR2 FYNNEI. After removal of 1 base from V and 3 bases from J, the junction contained 9 bases not matched to a gene.

The V and J genes are TRBV4-3 and TRBJ1-2; D is unresolved. Per the germline V gene, CDR1 is LGHNA and CDR2 is YSLEER. The CDR3 contains 13 residues. V lost 1 base and J lost 7, with 10 bases in between. CDR3 bases: TGCGCCAGCAGCCAAGTCCGGGGAGCTGGCTACACCTTC. This sequence encodes CASSQVRGAGYTF.

The J gene is TRBJ2-5, the V gene TRBV19; 7 nucleotides match TRBD1. V was clipped by 5 bases and J by 4 bases; unmatched bases: 10. This CDR3 has 15 residues. Germline-derived CDR1 and CDR2 are LNHDA and SQIVND (reference sequence). The CDR3 loop reads CASSDLTGWGETQYF. CDR3 in DNA: TGTGCCAGTAGTGACTTGACAGGGTGGGGAGAGACCCAGTACTTC. The whole variable domain, remainder taken from reference TRBV19 and TRBJ2-5, is DGGITQSPKYLFRKEGQNVTLSCEQNLNHDAMYWYRQDPGQGLRLIYYSQIVNDFQKGDIAEGYSVSREKKESFPLTVTSAQKNPTAFYLCASSDLTGWGETQYFGPGTRLLVL.

The chain employs TRBV27 and TRBJ2-2, with unresolved D. Trimming cost V 6 bases and J 4 bases, with 9 bases left between them. Germline CDR1 MNHEY, CDR2 SMNVEV (reference sequence). This CDR3 is built from 13 residues. The CDR3 here is CASRLIGTGELFF. In DNA, the CDR3 is TGTGCCAGCAGGCTTATCGGCACCGGGGAGCTGTTTTTT.

The sample holds a few counts of this clone. The chain combines TRBV7-8 with TRBJ2-2; 9 bases agree with TRBD2. V gave up 5 bases and J gave up 5 bases; unmatched junction bases: 9. This CDR3 is built from 16 residues. In germline, CDR1 is SGHVS, CDR2 FQNEAQ. CDR3 sequence reads: CASSLALAGLTGELFF. DNA of the CDR3: TGTGCCAGCAGCCTGGCGCTAGCGGGGCTTACCGGGGAGCTGTTTTTT. Combining the CDR3 with reference TRBV7-8 and TRBJ2-2 gives the whole variable domain GAGVSQSPRYKVAKRGQDVALRCDPISGHVSLFWYQQALGQGPEFLTYFQNEAQLDKSGLPSDRFFAERPEGSVSTLKIQRTQQEDSAVYLCASSLALAGLTGELFFGEGSRLTVL.

The rearrangement uses TRBV5-6 and TRBJ2-7; TRBD1 is a possible D gene (5 bases). Trimming took 0 bases from V and 4 from J, leaving 8 bases between them. CDR1 and CDR2 (germline): SGHDT, YYEEEE. CDR3 length: 13 residues. CDR3 protein: CASSLGQLYEQYF. The CDR3 DNA is TGTGCCAGCAGCTTGGGACAGCTATACGAGCAGTACTTC.

The rearrangement links TRBV9 to TRBJ1-2; 7 nucleotides line up with TRBD1. V lost 4 bases and J lost 0; bases outside the gene matches: 6. Germline-derived CDR1 and CDR2 are SGDLS and YYNGEE. The CDR3 loop spans 15 amino acids. The CDR3 reads CASSPGDSPNYGYTF. The CDR3 DNA reads as TGTGCCAGCAGCCCGGGGGACAGCCCTAACTATGGCTACACCTTC.

V usage is TRBV11-2 and J usage is TRBJ1-2, with a tentative D call TRBD1 (6 bases). Germline CDR1 SGHAT, CDR2 FQNNGV. This CDR3 comprises 15 residues. V dropped 5 bases and J dropped 5 bases, with 18 bases sitting between them. The CDR3 DNA reads TGTGCCAGCAGCCCCCAAGGTGGGGGGGCTTATGGCTACACCTTC. Its protein product is CASSPQGGGAYGYTF. The full variable domain, rest sourced from reference TRBV11-2 and TRBJ1-2, is EAGVAQSPRYKIIEKRQSVAFWCNPISGHATLYWYQQILGQGPKLLIQFQNNGVVDDSQLPKDRFSAERLKGVDSTLKIQPAKLEDSAVYLCASSPQGGGAYGYTFGSGTRLTVV.

J is TRBJ1-1 and V is TRBV5-4; TRBD1 aligns across 10 bases. The V and J ends lost 4 bases and 4 bases, in that order; junction bases with no gene match: 7. The CDR3 loop spans 15 amino acids. From germline, CDR1 is SGHNT and CDR2 YYREEE (reference sequence). The CDR3 here is CASSSYRDRGTEAFF. CDR3 in DNA: TGTGCCAGCAGCAGTTACCGGGACAGGGGCACTGAAGCTTTCTTT.

The chain combines TRBV7-9 with TRBJ2-2; 7 positions agree with TRBD2. The V gene end was trimmed by 3 bases and the J gene end by 8 bases; junction bases not matched to a gene: 12. This CDR3 comprises 16 residues. Germline V gene sequence: CDR1 SEHNR, CDR2 FQNEAQ (reference sequence). This chain's CDR3 is CASSFWDGGTSGELFF. In DNA, the CDR3 is TGTGCCAGCAGCTTTTGGGACGGGGGGACCAGTGGGGAGCTGTTTTTT.

This clone was observed a handful of times. The chain uses TRBV5-6 and TRBJ2-5; 7 nucleotides align to TRBD2. This CDR3 contains 16 residues. The V and J ends lost 1 base and 1 base, in that order; junction bases with no gene match: 7. From germline, CDR1 is SGHDT and CDR2 YYEEEE. The CDR3 sequence is CASSLISGTTQETQYF. The CDR3 nucleotides read TGTGCCAGCAGCTTGATATCTGGGACTACCCAAGAGACCCAGTACTTC.

This clone has only one observation. V usage is TRBV7-2 and J usage is TRBJ2-3, with 8 bases that match TRBD2. Germline CDR1 and CDR2: SGHTA and FQGNSA. The J segment lost 2 bases and the V segment lost 8 bases, leaving 6 bases of the junction unmatched. The CDR3 length is 14 residues. The DNA for the CDR3 is TGTGCCAGCGGACGGGGGGGAACCACAGATACGCAGTATTTT. Translation: CASGRGGTTDTQYF.

The CDR3 protein is CASSLELTGELFF. The CDR3 nucleotides are TGTGCCAGCAGCTTGGAGCTGACCGGGGAGCTGTTTTTT. The chain joins TRBV9 to TRBJ2-2; D remains ambiguous. This CDR3 has 13 amino acids. V was clipped by 4 bases and J by 5 bases, with 9 bases between them. The germline V gene has CDR1 SGDLS and CDR2 YYNGEE.

The rearrangement joins TRBV19 to TRBJ1-2, with TRBD1 matching 8 bases. CDR3 size: 14 residues. The junction had 8 bases not matched to a gene; V was cut back by 5 bases and J by 6 bases. CDR1 is LNHDA and CDR2 is SQIVND in the germline V gene (reference sequence). The DNA of the CDR3 is TGTGCCAGTAGTTTCGGACAGGGTTACGATGGCTACACCTTC. Its translation is CASSFGQGYDGYTF.